A single sample gave rise to the 32 T cell receptor beta chains below, sequenced in a study of blood T cell repertoires in COVID-19. Clones were sequenced by immunoSEQ multiplex PCR, and TCRdb holds only the in-frame ones, with some missing. The table has 150,000 to 200,000 clones, roughly 80% seen once. The sample was PBMCs or T cells enriched from blood (not recorded which). These receptors came from a man in his forties or fifties who had recovered from COVID-19.

The chain recombines TRBV6-4 with TRBJ1-2; D is perhaps TRBD1 (6 bases). Germline CDR1 is MRHNA and CDR2 is SNTAGT. The length of the CDR3 is 14 residues. Trimming pared 0 bases from V and 8 bases from J, leaving 13 bases between. The CDR3 spells CASSDSRRGSGYTF. The CDR3 bases are TGTGCCAGCAGTGACTCTCGCAGGGGCTCCGGCTACACCTTC.

The gene calls are TRBV7-8 and TRBJ1-2; maybe TRBD1 (6 bases). Trimming took 5 bases from V and 5 from J, leaving 12 bases between them. The length of the CDR3 is 13 residues. Germline CDR1 reads SGHVS; CDR2 reads FQNEAQ. The DNA of the CDR3 is TGTGCCAGCAGCCCCGGGACACAATATGGCTACACCTTC. Translated, it gives CASSPGTQYGYTF. The full variable domain, its missing parts supplied by reference TRBV7-8 and TRBJ1-2, is GAGVSQSPRYKVAKRGQDVALRCDPISGHVSLFWYQQALGQGPEFLTYFQNEAQLDKSGLPSDRFFAERPEGSVSTLKIQRTQQEDSAVYLCASSPGTQYGYTFGSGTRLTVV.

The rearrangement joins TRBV7-8 to TRBJ2-5, with 8 nucleotides matching TRBD1. V dropped 2 bases and J dropped 4; count of bases not matched to a gene: 12. This CDR3 comprises 17 residues. Germline V gene data show CDR1 as SGHVS and CDR2 as FQNEAQ. This CDR3 reads CASSLRPGQAIGETQYF. The CDR3 DNA reads TGTGCCAGCAGCTTACGTCCGGGACAGGCAATTGGAGAGACCCAGTACTTC.

CDR3 bases: TGTGCCAGCAGCTTGGAGGAGGCTAGGAATGAGCAGTTCTTC. As protein: CASSLEEARNEQFF. The genes are TRBV5-4 and TRBJ2-1, with D maybe TRBD2 (5 bases). The V and J ends lost 0 bases and 7 bases respectively, with 11 bases between them. Germline V gene sequence: CDR1 SGHNT, CDR2 YYREEE (reference sequence). The CDR3 covers 14 residues.

This clone was counted once. The genes are TRBV7-2 and TRBJ1-2; D uncertain. Trimming left V 4 bases short and J 7 bases short, with 7 bases between. Germline loops: CDR1 SGHTA, CDR2 FQGNSA. This CDR3 spans 11 amino acids. The CDR3 DNA reads as TGTGCCAGCAGCTCAGGAGGTGGCTACACCTTC. Protein product: CASSSGGGYTF.

Details on this clone: At one boundary the junction diverges from the germline segment, which might be a read error. This chain links TRBV27 with TRBJ1-3; D call uncertain. Germline V gene data show CDR1 as MNHEY and CDR2 as SMNVEV (reference sequence). CDR3 size: 12 residues. Written as DNA, the CDR3 is TGTGCCAGCAGTTTACGGGCGGGGATTTGTGGATTT. Its protein product is CASSLRAGICGF.

This clone was observed a single time. The chain recombines TRBV18 with TRBJ1-3, with D unclear. The CDR3 sequence is 15 residues long. Germline assignment: CDR1 KGHSH and CDR2 LQKENI. V lost 3 bases to trimming and J lost 4 bases, with 13 bases between them. In nucleotides, the CDR3 is TGTGCCAGCTCACCCATGGGCCCGAAAGGAAACACCATATATTTT. Protein sequence: CASSPMGPKGNTIYF. The variable domain in full, with the rest retrieved from reference TRBV18 and TRBJ1-3, is NAGVMQNPRHLVRRRGQEARLRCSPMKGHSHVYWYRQLPEEGLKFMVYLQKENIIDESGMPKERFSAEFPKEGPSILRIQQVVRGDSAAYFCASSPMGPKGNTIYFGEGSWLTVV.

V usage is TRBV20-1 and J usage is TRBJ2-7; tentative D call: TRBD2 (6 bases). Germline assignment: CDR1 DFQATT and CDR2 SNEGSKA (reference sequence). Trimming took off 3 bases at V and 6 bases at J, with 9 bases between the two ends. The CDR3 spans 11 residues. CDR3 loop: CSAREGGEQYF. The DNA for the CDR3 is TGCAGTGCTAGGGAGGGTGGCGAGCAGTACTTC.

The chain uses TRBV3-1 (or the pseudogene TRBV3-2) and TRBJ2-3, with 7 bases matching TRBD2. V was clipped by 3 bases and J by 2 bases; unmatched bases: 11. The CDR3 is made up of 17 amino acids. CDR1 and CDR2 (germline): LGHDT, YNNKEL (reference sequence). CDR3 nucleotides: TGTGCCAGCAGCCACACGAACCGCGGGGGACCCACAGATACGCAGTATTTT. Translation gives CASSHTNRGGPTDTQYF.

The chain has TRBV5-4 and TRBJ2-3, with 14 bases fitting TRBD2. CDR3 length: 15 residues. V gave up 1 base and J gave up 6 bases; unmatched junction bases: 1. Germline-derived CDR1 and CDR2 are SGHNT and YYREEE (reference sequence). The CDR3 is CASSLRTSGRDTQYF. In DNA form, the CDR3 reads TGTGCCAGCAGCTTGAGGACTAGCGGGAGGGATACGCAGTATTTT.

CDR3 DNA: TGTGCCACCAGCAGCCCCCGGACAGGGGTCAACACTGAAGCTTTCTTT. This codes for CATSSPRTGVNTEAFF. This rearrangement joins TRBV15 to TRBJ1-1, with 9 bases lining up with TRBD1. Germline CDR1 reads LNHNV; CDR2 reads YYDKDF (reference sequence). The length of the CDR3 is 16 residues. V shed 3 bases, J shed 2 bases, and the junction held 7 bases outside the gene matches.

This sequence joins TRBV7-9 and TRBJ2-7, with 7 bases fitting TRBD1. Germline trimming cut 1 base from V and 1 base from J; bases unmatched to any gene: 4. Germline values: CDR1 SEHNR, CDR2 FQNEAQ (reference sequence). The length of the CDR3 is 15 residues. The CDR3 here is CASSLGRGKSYEQYF. In DNA form, the CDR3 reads TGTGCCAGCAGCTTAGGCAGGGGGAAGTCCTACGAGCAGTACTTC.

The rearrangement links TRBV18 to TRBJ2-7; TRBD1 aligns across 7 bases. This CDR3 region has 13 residues. The junction had 7 bases not matched to a gene; V was cut back by 6 bases and J by 5 bases. CDR1 is KGHSH and CDR2 is LQKENI in the germline V gene. For the CDR3, the DNA is TGTGCCAGCTCGAACGACAGGGCCCACGAGCAGTACTTC. Encoded protein: CASSNDRAHEQYF. Supplemented by reference TRBV18 and TRBJ2-7, the full variable domain reads NAGVMQNPRHLVRRRGQEARLRCSPMKGHSHVYWYRQLPEEGLKFMVYLQKENIIDESGMPKERFSAEFPKEGPSILRIQQVVRGDSAAYFCASSNDRAHEQYFGPGTRLTVT.

This chain uses TRBV13 with TRBJ1-3; no firm D call. V lost 6 bases, J lost 3 bases, and 9 bases lay in between. This CDR3 comprises 13 residues. Germline loops: CDR1 PRHDT, CDR2 FYEKMQ (reference sequence). CDR3 sequence: CASRTPGGNTIYF. The DNA for the CDR3 is TGTGCCAGCAGGACCCCAGGTGGAAACACCATATATTTT.

V gene TRBV10-3 combines with J gene TRBJ2-6; 8 bases agree with TRBD1. Trimming removed 10 bases from V and 3 bases from J; junction bases left unmatched: 5. CDR1 is ENHRY, CDR2 SYGVKD, per germline. The CDR3 sequence is 14 residues long. CDR3 amino acids: CATQGAGGANVLTF. As DNA, the CDR3 is TGTGCCACGCAGGGGGCTGGTGGGGCCAACGTCCTGACTTTC.

The chain carries TRBV7-2 and TRBJ2-7; weak D call: TRBD1 (6 bases). The CDR3 consists of 18 residues. In germline, CDR1 is SGHTA, CDR2 FQGNSA. The ends were cut back, 5 bases at V and 4 bases at J, with 27 bases in the middle. The CDR3 loop reads CASSQSRDTYKPSYEQYF. CDR3 nucleotides: TGTGCCAGCAGCCAGTCCAGGGACACCTATAAACCCTCTTACGAGCAGTACTTC.

This clone has only one observation. This rearrangement joins TRBV4-1 to TRBJ2-3; 7 bases line up with TRBD2. CDR3 length equals 14 residues. The junction had 7 bases not matched to a gene; V was cut back by 6 bases and J by 4 bases. CDR1 is MGHRA, CDR2 YSYEKL, per germline. Here the CDR3 DNA reads TGCGCCAGCAGTTTAGCTGGGGGGGCAGATACGCAGTATTTT. This encodes CASSLAGGADTQYF.

This clone was counted once. The chain couples TRBV11-2 to TRBJ1-5; no clear D. The germline V and J ends were trimmed by 0 bases and 5 bases, with 5 bases remaining between them. The germline V gene has CDR1 SGHAT and CDR2 FQNNGV. CDR3 length: 13 amino acids. The CDR3 spells CASSLERDQPQHF. The DNA of the CDR3 is TGTGCCAGCAGCTTAGAGAGGGATCAGCCCCAGCATTTT.

This chain connects TRBV7-2 to TRBJ1-5, with 7 bases lining up with TRBD1. V dropped 2 bases and J dropped 4; count of bases not matched to a gene: 14. The CDR3 sequence is 18 residues long. Germline-derived CDR1 and CDR2 are SGHTA and FQGNSA. CDR3 sequence reads: CASSLYILRGARNQPQHF. The DNA of the CDR3 is TGTGCCAGCAGCTTATATATCCTCAGGGGGGCCCGGAATCAGCCCCAGCATTTT.

The rearrangement links TRBV4-3 to TRBJ1-1; 7 positions match TRBD1. V was clipped by 5 bases and J by 5 bases; unmatched bases: 8. Per germline, CDR1 LGHNA and CDR2 YSLEER. The CDR3 extends over 14 amino acids. Here the CDR3 reads CASSGNQGDTEAFF. Written as DNA, the CDR3 is TGCGCCAGCAGCGGTAATCAGGGGGATACTGAAGCTTTCTTT.

The gene calls are TRBV9 and TRBJ2-3, with 12 positions matching TRBD2. Germline loops: CDR1 SGDLS, CDR2 YYNGEE. This CDR3 spans 16 amino acids. Losses at the gene ends were 3 bases for V and 1 base for J; bases not matched to a gene: 3. The CDR3 loop is CASSAGLAGGTDTQYF. The CDR3 DNA sequence: TGTGCCAGCAGCGCGGGACTAGCGGGCGGCACAGATACGCAGTATTTT.

The genes are TRBV5-5 and TRBJ1-1; TRBD1 aligns across 9 bases. The CDR3 is 17 residues long. Germline V gives CDR1 SGHKS, CDR2 YYEKEE (reference sequence). Losses at the gene ends were 5 bases for V and 0 bases for J; bases not matched to a gene: 11. DNA of the CDR3: TGTGCCAGCAGTAGCAGACAGGGGGTAGGTTTGAACACTGAAGCTTTCTTT. Residues: CASSSRQGVGLNTEAFF.

J is TRBJ2-7 and V is TRBV4-1; 7 bases are shared with TRBD1. Germline V gene data show CDR1 as MGHRA and CDR2 as YSYEKL. J lost 6 bases, V lost 3 bases, and 14 bases had no gene match. The CDR3 sequence is 16 residues long. This CDR3 reads CASSQPAGQGVGEQYF. The DNA of the CDR3 is TGCGCCAGCAGCCAGCCCGCCGGGCAGGGGGTTGGCGAGCAGTACTTC.

The chain employs TRBV6-1 and TRBJ2-5; 9 bases are shared with TRBD2. The CDR3 consists of 15 residues. CDR1 MNHNS and CDR2 SASEGT come from the germline V gene. The trim removed 2 bases at V and 4 bases at J, leaving 5 bases unmatched. CDR3 DNA: TGTGCCAGCAGTGAAACCGCGGGGGGGCCAGAGACCCAGTACTTC. Its protein is CASSETAGGPETQYF.

J is TRBJ2-7 and V is TRBV7-2; 7 bases line up with TRBD2. In germline, CDR1 is SGHTA, CDR2 FQGNSA. The CDR3 runs 14 residues. After removal of 1 base from V and 5 bases from J, the junction contained 5 bases not matched to a gene. CDR3 sequence reads: CASSLDRTRHEQYF. DNA of the CDR3: TGTGCCAGCAGCTTAGATCGGACTAGGCACGAGCAGTACTTC.

J is TRBJ2-5 and V is TRBV4-1, with TRBD2 identical over 12 bases. The CDR3 runs to 16 residues. V shed 2 bases and J 5 bases; nucleotides not matched to a gene: 6. Looked up from germline, CDR1 is MGHRA and CDR2 is YSYEKL. The CDR3 loop reads CASSQQTSGGAETQYF. CDR3 in DNA: TGCGCCAGCAGCCAACAGACTAGCGGGGGCGCGGAGACCCAGTACTTC.

This chain joins TRBV5-8 and TRBJ1-5; D ambiguous. This CDR3 is 15 amino acids long. The germline V gene encodes CDR1 SGHTS and CDR2 YDEGEE. Trimming removed 5 bases from V and 3 bases from J, with 15 bases in between. The CDR3 sequence is CASRGIQTHNQPQHF. The CDR3 nucleotides are TGTGCCAGCAGAGGTATACAGACACACAATCAGCCCCAGCATTTT.

The V and J genes are TRBV27 and TRBJ2-7; TRBD1 might be the D (6 bases). This CDR3 comprises 12 residues. Trimming removed 3 bases at V and 5 bases at J, with 8 bases between. CDR1 is MNHEY, CDR2 SMNVEV, per germline (reference sequence). The CDR3 DNA reads TGTGCCAGCAGTTTTGGGGGCCACGAGCAGTACTTC. It specifies CASSFGGHEQYF.

This chain uses TRBV9 with TRBJ2-5; D gene ambiguous. Germline V gives CDR1 SGDLS, CDR2 YYNGEE. Trimming cost V 4 bases and J 0 bases, with 7 bases left between them. The CDR3 extends over 13 amino acids. The CDR3 is CASSSTDQETQYF. The CDR3 nucleotides are TGTGCCAGCAGCTCAACGGACCAAGAGACCCAGTACTTC.

This chain connects TRBV12-3 or TRBV12-4 to TRBJ2-2, with D hard to call. This CDR3 spans 13 amino acids. V lost 1 base and J 5 bases, leaving 5 bases between the germline ends. This chain's CDR3 is CASSLDGTGELFF. In nucleotides, the CDR3 is TGTGCCAGCAGTTTAGACGGGACCGGGGAGCTGTTTTTT.

In this sample, this clone turned up once. The rearrangement links TRBV11-2 to TRBJ1-4; TRBD1 agrees at 8 bases. With 5 bases clipped from V and 8 bases from J, the junction kept 13 bases outside the gene matches. Germline V CDR1 and CDR2: SGHAT, FQNNGV. The CDR3 totals 16 residues. The CDR3 region has the DNA TGTGCCAGCAGCCCCTCCCAGGGCAGGGGGCACGAAAAACTGTTTTTT. Its translation: CASSPSQGRGHEKLFF.

V is TRBV5-1 and J is TRBJ1-5, with 7 bases lining up with TRBD1. The CDR3 is 16 amino acids. Germline CDR1 SGHRS, CDR2 YFSETQ. Trimming cost V 0 bases and J 6 bases; bases outside gene matches: 9. The DNA of the CDR3 is TGCGCCAGCAGCTTGGGCATCACAGGGGATGTTCAGCCCCAGCATTTT. The encoded protein is CASSLGITGDVQPQHF. Looking up the rest from reference TRBV5-1 and TRBJ1-5 gives the full variable domain: KAGVTQTPRYLIKTRGQQVTLSCSPISGHRSVSWYQQTPGQGLQFLFEYFSETQRNKGNFPGRFSGRQFSNSRSEMNVSTLELGDSALYLCASSLGITGDVQPQHFGDGTRLSIL.